This section outlines one TCR beta chain sequence together with its context. What this receptor recognizes is not known. No base-level quality is on record; no much larger clone is a single base apart. A distance of 21 bases separates the germline ends of V and J, which lose 4 bases and 7 bases respectively. From a lookup of the germline V gene (reference sequence), CDR1 and CDR2 are SGHNT and YYREEE. From the cysteine up to the phenylalanine, the CDR3 has a length of 15 residues. Only the CDR3 DNA stays, 45 bases, in frame from base 1. The immunoSEQ Assay, a bias-controlled multiplex PCR, was used to amplify TCRbeta CDR3 regions from genomic DNA. On the study's bioinformatics: The number of nucleated cells in each sample was estimated by amplification of reference gene primers within the assay. To quantify the absolute abundance of each unique TCRbeta CDR3 rearrangement, sequence reads were collapsed and filtered. For each sample, productive Simpson clonality was calculated as the square root of Simpson's diversity index across productive rearrangements. Entries here come from immuneACCESS through TCRdb and include only in-frame sequences with V and J called. Some clones fail to appear in such tables; in the studies checked, an unresolved V gene covers under half of the shortfall, and the cause of the remainder is unknown. That table gives V, J and clone size, and the DNA gave D and trimming. In this sample the table shows 200,000 to 250,000 clones, over 80% of which occur a single time. Of the sample, 1.3% is held by the ten largest clones.

This sample is part of a study of blood T cell repertoires in COVID-19 (dated by TCRdb to about 2020). About the investigation overall: Samples from collaborators originated in the United States, Italy and Spain and spanned both the acute and convalescent phases of COVID-19. The material from the prospective study consisted of cDNA or gDNA derived from T cells, B-cell-depleted T cells, or PBMCs. Deeply sampled blood TCRbeta repertoires from subjects exposed to, actively infected with, or recovered from COVID-19 were included in the dataset. A de-identified subject ID, COVID-19 status, age in years and sex were almost always included in the sample metadata. The repertoires were released in a freely available public database meant as a resource for research on the immune response to SARS-CoV-2. Where available, HLA class I and class II types were obtained from metadata supplied by the sample provider rather than from assay-based typing. Samples were obtained from the ongoing ImmuneRACE study (first 160 participants) and from 1,254 subjects provided by 6 global collaborators. What the study reported, not specific to this receptor: The amount of clinical and demographic metadata varied by source and participant and was provided uncurated.

At one collaborating source in Seattle, patients were enrolled during active infection and were followed longitudinally through the course of disease. The collaborating institutions used their own protocols to collect whole blood in K2EDTA tubes. For TCRbeta analysis, collaborators shipped samples in one of three forms: frozen whole blood, isolated PBMCs, or DNA extracted from either of those sample types. The clonotype comes from a woman aged 30 to 39 with COVID-19, enrolled during active disease. Sequencing was performed on peripheral blood. Recombination joined TRBV5-4 with TRBJ2-7; no D segment can be confidently identified. DNA sequence: TGTGCCAGCAGCAACGCCGGGTCCGGCGGTCGTGAGCAGTACTTC. This sequence encodes CASSNAGSGGREQYF.